The 31 T cell receptor beta chains reported below all come from one sample, sequenced in a study of T cells after yellow fever vaccination. TCRdb re-derived calls from the 5' RACE reads in MiXCR, one entry per CDR3 protein. This sample has about 30,000 distinct CDR3 sequences, with nearly 4.5% found just once. This specimen consisted of CD8+ T cells sorted from PBMCs, obtained 5 days after the yellow fever booster vaccination. All receptors derive from a man aged 30-40 years who received the YFV17D yellow fever vaccine.

This clonotype was observed at least ten times. The rearrangement uses TRBV12-3 or TRBV12-4 and TRBJ2-1, with 9 bases matching TRBD2. This CDR3 has 14 residues. J lost 8 bases, V lost 4 bases, and 6 bases had no gene match. The CDR3 DNA reads TGTGCCAGCAGTTCGTGGCTAGCGGGATATGAGCAGTTCTTC. Amino acid sequence: CASSSWLAGYEQFF.

This clonotype was observed at least ten times. As DNA, the CDR3 is TGCAGTGCTAGGTATGAGGGCTGGAGCAATCAGCCCCAGCATTTT. Translation gives CSARYEGWSNQPQHF. The chain links TRBV20-1 to TRBJ1-5, with D unresolved. V was trimmed by 3 bases and J by 1 base, leaving 13 bases between them. There are 15 residues in the CDR3. Germline CDR1 reads DFQATT; CDR2 reads SNEGSKA (reference sequence).

This clonotype was picked up many times. This chain joins TRBV6-2 or TRBV6-3 and TRBJ2-5; 7 positions match TRBD1. The CDR3 loop spans 13 amino acids. V shed 2 bases, J shed 14 bases, and the junction held 11 bases outside the gene matches. Germline CDR1 reads MNHEY; CDR2 reads SVGEGT. CDR3 coding DNA: TGTGCCAGCAGTTACAAATCGCCAGGGGGTGTCTACTTC. Protein product: CASSYKSPGGVYF.

This clonotype was recorded at least ten times. V and J are TRBV5-1 and TRBJ2-1; tentatively, D is TRBD1 (6 bases). CDR1 is SGHRS, CDR2 YFSETQ, per germline. V was cut by 4 bases and J by 0 bases, with 17 bases left in between. The CDR3 contains 17 residues. The CDR3 DNA reads TGCGCCAGCAGCCCAACCTCTAGGGGGAGCTCCTACAATGAGCAGTTCTTC. Protein product: CASSPTSRGSSYNEQFF.

There are many counts of this clonotype. The rearrangement uses TRBV23-1 and TRBJ2-1, with D hard to call. TRBV23-1 qualifies as an ORF whose function is uncertain. The CDR3 has 12 amino acids. V was pared by 8 bases and J by 6 bases, with 11 bases between. The CDR3 here is CASPETGNEQFF. In DNA, the CDR3 is TGCGCCAGCCCGGAAACCGGCAATGAGCAGTTCTTC.

The V and J genes are TRBV4-1 and TRBJ2-1, with D maybe TRBD2 (5 bases). CDR3 length equals 13 residues. V lost 1 base and J 8 bases, leaving 9 bases between the germline ends. Germline V gene data show CDR1 as MGHRA and CDR2 as YSYEKL. In DNA, the CDR3 is TGCGCCAGCAGCCAAGTGGGAGTGTATGAGCAGTTCTTC. Amino acid sequence: CASSQVGVYEQFF.

This rearrangement joins TRBV5-4 to TRBJ2-7; 8 bases map to TRBD1. Germline V gives CDR1 SGHNT, CDR2 YYREEE (reference sequence). This CDR3 has 16 amino acids. V gave up 4 bases and J gave up 1 base; unmatched junction bases: 10. DNA of the CDR3: TGTGCCAGCAGCCCCGGGGCAGGGGGCTGGTCCTACGAGCAGTACTTC. It specifies CASSPGAGGWSYEQYF.

This clonotype was seen many times. This chain connects TRBV10-3 to TRBJ2-7, with 10 bases that match TRBD2. From germline, CDR1 is ENHRY and CDR2 SYGVKD. There are 17 residues in the CDR3. The ends lost 3 bases at V and 0 bases at J; junction bases unmatched: 8. The CDR3 reads CAISETSGAKFSYEQYF. The DNA of the CDR3 is TGTGCCATCAGTGAAACTAGCGGGGCGAAATTCTCCTACGAGCAGTACTTC.

The chain couples TRBV7-8 to TRBJ2-7, with no clear D. Germline V gene sequence: CDR1 SGHVS, CDR2 FQNEAQ. Trimming cost V 8 bases and J 2 bases, with 7 bases left between them. The CDR3 extends over 11 amino acids. CDR3 sequence: CASGGPYEQYF. CDR3 nucleotide sequence: TGTGCCAGCGGCGGTCCCTACGAGCAGTACTTC.

Within the sample, this clonotype is medium-sized. V gene TRBV20-1 combines with J gene TRBJ1-6; tentative D call: TRBD1 (5 bases). The CDR3 has 16 amino acids. Germline-derived CDR1 and CDR2 are DFQATT and SNEGSKA (reference sequence). Trimming removed 0 bases from V and 11 bases from J, with 20 bases in between. CDR3 sequence reads: CSARDMRQGVATPLHF. DNA of the CDR3: TGCAGTGCTAGAGACATGCGGCAGGGCGTCGCGACACCCCTCCACTTT.

This clonotype counts as medium-sized. The rearrangement uses TRBV4-3 and TRBJ2-7; no clear D gene. Germline CDR1 reads LGHNA; CDR2 reads YSLEER. This CDR3 contains 13 residues. Trimming pared 0 bases from V and 5 bases from J, leaving 8 bases between. CDR3 loop: CASSQDYQHEQYF. DNA of the CDR3: TGCGCCAGCAGCCAAGACTACCAACACGAGCAGTACTTC.

There are many counts of this clonotype. The gene calls are TRBV7-9 and TRBJ2-5; no firm D call. This CDR3 spans 16 amino acids. Germline CDR1 SEHNR, CDR2 FQNEAQ (reference sequence). Trimming cost V 2 bases and J 1 base, with 14 bases left between them. Here the CDR3 DNA reads TGTGCCAGCAGCTTATTGCTATCCAGAACCCAAGAGACCCAGTACTTC. This gives the protein CASSLLLSRTQETQYF.

This clonotype has a count of ten or more. V usage is TRBV7-2 and J usage is TRBJ2-7, with D hard to call. The V end was cut by 4 bases, the J end by 2 bases, with 3 bases between. There are 11 residues in the CDR3. Germline CDR1 SGHTA, CDR2 FQGNSA. In DNA form, the CDR3 reads TGTGCCAGCAGCTACACCTACGAGCAGTACTTC. Translation: CASSYTYEQYF.

This clonotype occurred many times. This chain links TRBV6-5 with TRBJ2-2; D not resolved. V was trimmed by 6 bases and J by 2 bases, leaving 4 bases between them. Germline V gene lookup returns CDR1 MNHEY and CDR2 SVGAGI. The CDR3 runs to 12 residues. CDR3 protein: CASSLNTGELFF. The CDR3 bases are TGTGCCAGCAGCTTAAACACCGGGGAGCTGTTTTTT.

This clonotype was observed many times. The CDR3: CASSTGGGNQPQHF. CDR3 in DNA: TGTGCCAGCAGTACTGGGGGGGGCAATCAGCCCCAGCATTTT. The chain uses TRBV12-3 or TRBV12-4 and TRBJ1-5, with TRBD1 as a possible D gene (5 bases). The ends were cut back, 5 bases at V and 2 bases at J, with 10 bases in the middle. This CDR3 has 14 amino acids.

Remarks on this clonotype: The junction differs from germline at one of its ends, possibly a read error. The chain has TRBV20-1 and TRBJ2-7, with 12 bases fitting TRBD2. The length of the CDR3 is 16 residues. Germline values: CDR1 DFQATT, CDR2 SNEGSKA (reference sequence). The CDR3 is CCATRLAGAIVDEQYF. DNA of the CDR3: TGCTGTGCCACCCGACTAGCGGGAGCGATTGTGGACGAGCAGTACTTC.

This clonotype was observed at least ten times. V and J are TRBV4-3 and TRBJ2-1, with D perhaps TRBD1 or TRBD2 (5 bases each). Trimming took off 4 bases at V and 7 bases at J, with 20 bases between the two ends. The germline V gene has CDR1 LGHNA and CDR2 YSLEER. The CDR3 loop spans 16 amino acids. CDR3 DNA sequence: TGCGCCAGCAGCCCCCTAGCCCAGGGCGAGTGGAATGAGCAGTTCTTC. This translates into CASSPLAQGEWNEQFF.

This clonotype was counted at least ten times. The chain has TRBV7-9 and TRBJ1-1; 9 bases match TRBD1. Germline values: CDR1 SEHNR, CDR2 FQNEAQ (reference sequence). Losses at the gene ends were 6 bases for V and 5 bases for J; bases not matched to a gene: 7. The CDR3 has 14 residues. The CDR3 DNA sequence: TGTGCCAGCAGGGAAGTACAGGGGGCGACTGAAGCTTTCTTT. Amino acid sequence: CASREVQGATEAFF.

This clonotype was detected ten times or more. This chain links TRBV6-2 or TRBV6-3 with TRBJ2-7; D remains unclear. This CDR3 spans 13 amino acids. V was trimmed by 2 bases and J by 1 base, leaving 6 bases between them. Germline V gene lookup returns CDR1 MNHEY and CDR2 SVGEGT. CDR3 nucleotide sequence: TGTGCCAGCAGTTACGGGCTTTCCTACGAGCAGTACTTC. Amino acids: CASSYGLSYEQYF.

This clonotype was seen many times. V gene TRBV29-1 combines with J gene TRBJ2-2; TRBD1 matches 9 bases. This CDR3 region has 15 residues. The germline gives CDR1 SQVTM, CDR2 ANQGSEA. V dropped 6 bases and J dropped 4; count of bases not matched to a gene: 9. CDR3 DNA: TGCAGCGTGGAGGGACAGGGTTCGGGCACCGGGGAGCTGTTTTTT. It encodes CSVEGQGSGTGELFF.

This clonotype was detected ten times or more. The V gene is TRBV6-5, the J gene TRBJ2-1; perhaps TRBD1 as D (5 bases). Germline-derived CDR1 and CDR2 are MNHEY and SVGAGI. Trimming left V 0 bases short and J 3 bases short, with 15 bases between. CDR3 length equals 17 residues. CDR3 sequence (DNA): TGTGCCAGCAGTTACTCGATGCTTTCGGACAACTACAATGAGCAGTTCTTC. The encoded protein is CASSYSMLSDNYNEQFF.

This clonotype was counted ten times or more. The chain couples TRBV11-2 to TRBJ2-7; 7 bases align to TRBD2. CDR3 size: 16 residues. Looked up from germline, CDR1 is SGHAT and CDR2 is FQNNGV. Trimming cost V 4 bases and J 2 bases; bases outside gene matches: 11. The CDR3 sequence: CASSSNWEGRAYEQYF. In nucleotides, the CDR3 is TGTGCCAGCAGCTCAAATTGGGAGGGTAGGGCCTACGAGCAGTACTTC.

This clonotype was counted ten times or more. The chain uses TRBV9 and TRBJ2-1; D is possibly TRBD2 (5 bases). V gave up 4 bases and J gave up 8 bases, with 25 bases separating them. The CDR3 has 17 amino acids. Germline V CDR1 and CDR2: SGDLS, YYNGEE. CDR3 coding DNA: TGTGCCAGCAGCTCCCCCGCTCGGAGGCCCCCAAACGATGAGCAGTTCTTC. It is translated as CASSSPARRPPNDEQFF.

This clonotype was counted ten times or more. This sequence joins TRBV7-6 and TRBJ2-1; 11 bases agree with TRBD2. V was clipped by 5 bases and J by 2 bases; unmatched bases: 8. The CDR3 loop spans 17 amino acids. Germline CDR1 SGHVS, CDR2 FNYEAQ. The CDR3 bases are TGTGCCAGCAGCCCACTAGCGGGAGAGGTCACCTACAATGAGCAGTTCTTC. Its translation is CASSPLAGEVTYNEQFF. Combining the CDR3 with reference TRBV7-6 and TRBJ2-1 gives the whole variable domain GAGVSQSPRYKVTKRGQDVALRCDPISGHVSLYWYRQALGQGPEFLTYFNYEAQQDKSGLPNDRFSAERPEGSISTLTIQRTEQRDSAMYRCASSPLAGEVTYNEQFFGPGTRLTVL.

The sample holds many counts of this clonotype. V usage is TRBV3-1 and J usage is TRBJ2-7, with unresolved D. Between the trimmed V and J ends, which lost 4 bases and 3 bases, there was a span of 19 bases. CDR3 length: 16 residues. Germline lookup yields CDR1 LGHDT and CDR2 YNNKEL (reference sequence). CDR3 coding DNA: TGTGCCAGCAGCCCCGACTCCGGGCCGGCGCTCTACGAGCAGTACTTC. Its translation: CASSPDSGPALYEQYF.

This clonotype was recorded many times. The chain carries TRBV6-2 or TRBV6-3 and TRBJ2-5; D possibly corresponds to TRBD1 (5 bases). The ends were cut back, 10 bases at V and 2 bases at J, with 14 bases in the middle. The CDR3 covers 13 residues. Germline assignment: CDR1 MNHEY and CDR2 SVGEGT. CDR3 protein: CAIWTFGQETQYF. For the CDR3, the DNA is TGTGCCATCTGGACATTCGGTCAAGAGACCCAGTACTTC.

At least ten counts were recorded for this clonotype. J is TRBJ2-7 and V is TRBV12-3 or TRBV12-4; 7 nucleotides line up with TRBD1. The CDR3 spans 15 residues. V shed 6 bases, J shed 4 bases, and the junction held 12 bases outside the gene matches. Here the CDR3 DNA reads TGTGCCAGCAGGAGGGGGCAGGGGTACTCTTACGAGCAGTACTTC. Residues: CASRRGQGYSYEQYF.

This clonotype was picked up many times. The chain is built from TRBV7-9 and TRBJ2-7; 7 bases are a match to TRBD1. The CDR3 runs 15 residues. Germline V gives CDR1 SEHNR, CDR2 FQNEAQ (reference sequence). With 2 bases clipped from V and 1 base from J, the junction kept 5 bases outside the gene matches. The CDR3 loop reads CASSLTGTDSYEQYF. The CDR3 DNA sequence: TGTGCCAGCAGCTTAACCGGGACAGATTCCTACGAGCAGTACTTC.

In this sample, this clonotype turned up many times. The rearrangement uses TRBV12-3 or TRBV12-4 and TRBJ2-7; maybe TRBD1 (6 bases). The CDR3 extends over 13 amino acids. Trimming removed 8 bases from V and 3 bases from J, with 14 bases in between. The CDR3 protein is CASSSGHNYEQYF. CDR3 nucleotide sequence: TGTGCCAGCTCCTCGGGACACAACTACGAGCAGTACTTC.

This clonotype occurred many times. The genes are TRBV20-1 and TRBJ1-5, with D unclear. Germline CDR1 DFQATT, CDR2 SNEGSKA (reference sequence). The V gene lost 0 bases and the J gene lost 6 bases, with 21 bases spanning the gap. The CDR3 totals 17 residues. The CDR3 DNA reads as TGCAGTGCTAGAGATTGGTATAGTTCAGAAGATTCTCAGCCCCAGCATTTT. Encoded protein: CSARDWYSSEDSQPQHF.

Relative to its sample, this clonotype is medium-sized. This chain links TRBV5-5 with TRBJ1-1; D ambiguous. V lost 4 bases, J lost 1 base, and 14 bases lay in between. The CDR3 length is 15 residues. Germline V gene sequence: CDR1 SGHKS, CDR2 YYEKEE (reference sequence). CDR3 nucleotides: TGTGCCAGCAGCCTGGACCTGGGATCGAACACTGAAGCTTTCTTT. Amino acid sequence: CASSLDLGSNTEAFF.